This TCR beta chain came from a study of cytomegalovirus exposure and HLA in healthy donors. Sequencing was performed with immunoSEQ multiplex PCR; in TCRdb, only in-frame clones are kept and a portion is missing. Of over 110,000 clones listed, more than 75% were seen once; the top ten hold roughly 9%. In regard to this clone: This CDR3 is also generated by other DNA sequences in the sample.

The CDR3 length is 14 residues. Germline V gene sequence: CDR1 MNHEY, CDR2 SMNVEV (reference sequence). Trimming removed 2 bases from V and 4 bases from J, with 8 bases in between. Sequences were obtained from PBMCs. The chain links TRBV27 to TRBJ2-2; D is possibly TRBD2 (6 bases). This TCR was recovered from a man between 18 and 35 years old in good health and CMV-seropositive. Here the CDR3 DNA reads TGTGCCAGCAGTTTAGCCGGGGGCACCGGGGAGCTGTTTTTT. It codes for CASSLAGGTGELFF.